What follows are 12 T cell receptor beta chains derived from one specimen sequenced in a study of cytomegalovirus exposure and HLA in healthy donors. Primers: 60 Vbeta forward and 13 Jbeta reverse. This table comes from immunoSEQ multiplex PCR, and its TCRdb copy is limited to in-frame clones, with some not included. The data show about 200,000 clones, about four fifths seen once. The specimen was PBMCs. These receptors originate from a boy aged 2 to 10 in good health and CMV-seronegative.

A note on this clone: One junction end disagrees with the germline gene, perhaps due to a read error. CDR3 in amino acids: CSSSFTRGASGANVLTF. Written as DNA, the CDR3 is TGTTCCAGCAGCTTCACCAGGGGGGCCTCTGGGGCCAACGTCCTGACTTTC. The gene calls are TRBV7-9 and TRBJ2-6, with D possibly matching TRBD1 (7 bases). In germline, CDR1 is SEHNR, CDR2 FQNEAQ (reference sequence). The CDR3 is made up of 17 amino acids.

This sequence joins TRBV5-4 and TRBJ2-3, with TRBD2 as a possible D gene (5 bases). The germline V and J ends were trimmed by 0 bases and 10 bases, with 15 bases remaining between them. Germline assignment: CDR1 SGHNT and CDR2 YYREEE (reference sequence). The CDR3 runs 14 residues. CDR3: CASSLAGVSSPQYF. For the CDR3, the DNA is TGTGCCAGCAGCTTGGCCGGGGTATCCTCCCCGCAGTATTTT. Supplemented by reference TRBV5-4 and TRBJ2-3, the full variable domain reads ETGVTQSPTHLIKTRGQQVTLRCSSQSGHNTVSWYQQALGQGPQFIFQYYREEENGRGNFPPRFSGLQFPNYSSELNVNALELDDSALYLCASSLAGVSSPQYFGPGTRLTVL.

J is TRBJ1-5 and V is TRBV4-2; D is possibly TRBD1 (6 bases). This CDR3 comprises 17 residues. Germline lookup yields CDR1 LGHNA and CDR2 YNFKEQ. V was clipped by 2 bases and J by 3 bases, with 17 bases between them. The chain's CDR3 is CASSQTNFRGNNQPQHF. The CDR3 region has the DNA TGTGCCAGCAGCCAAACAAATTTCAGGGGAAACAATCAGCCCCAGCATTTT.

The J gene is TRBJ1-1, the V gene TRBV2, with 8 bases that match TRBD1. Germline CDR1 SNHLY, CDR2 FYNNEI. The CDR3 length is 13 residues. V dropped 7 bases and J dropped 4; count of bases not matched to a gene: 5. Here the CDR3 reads CASKQDRATEAFF. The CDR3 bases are TGTGCCAGCAAACAGGACAGGGCCACTGAAGCTTTCTTT. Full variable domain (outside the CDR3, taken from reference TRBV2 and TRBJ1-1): EPEVTQTPSHQVTQMGQEVILRCVPISNHLYFYWYRQILGQKVEFLVSFYNNEISEKSEIFDDQFSVERPDGSNFTLKIRSTKLEDSAMYFCASKQDRATEAFFGQGTRLTVV.

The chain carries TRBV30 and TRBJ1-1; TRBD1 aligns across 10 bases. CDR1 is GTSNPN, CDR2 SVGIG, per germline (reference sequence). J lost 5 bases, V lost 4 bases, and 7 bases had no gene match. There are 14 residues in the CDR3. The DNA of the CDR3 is TGTGCCTGGAACCGGGACAGGGGTTCGACTGAAGCTTTCTTT. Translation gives CAWNRDRGSTEAFF.

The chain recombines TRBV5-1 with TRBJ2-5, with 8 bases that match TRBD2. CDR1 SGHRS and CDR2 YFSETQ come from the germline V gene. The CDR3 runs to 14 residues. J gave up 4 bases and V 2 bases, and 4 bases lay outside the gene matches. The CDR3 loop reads CASSLSGGGETQYF. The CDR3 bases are TGCGCCAGCAGCTTATCGGGAGGGGGAGAGACCCAGTACTTC.

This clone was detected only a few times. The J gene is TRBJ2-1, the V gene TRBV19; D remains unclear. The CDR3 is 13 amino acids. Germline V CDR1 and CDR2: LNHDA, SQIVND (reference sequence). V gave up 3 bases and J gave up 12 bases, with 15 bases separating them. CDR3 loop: CASSILGGEWQFF. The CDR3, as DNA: TGTGCCAGTAGTATTCTAGGTGGTGAGTGGCAGTTCTTC.

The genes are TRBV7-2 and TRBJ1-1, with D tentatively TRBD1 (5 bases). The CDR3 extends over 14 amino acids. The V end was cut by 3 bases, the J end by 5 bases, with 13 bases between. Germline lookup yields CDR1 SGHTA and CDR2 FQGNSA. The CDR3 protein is CASSLGGLVTEAFF. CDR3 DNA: TGTGCCAGCAGCTTGGGGGGATTGGTGACTGAAGCTTTCTTT. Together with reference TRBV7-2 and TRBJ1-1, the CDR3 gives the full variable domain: GAGVSQSPSNKVTEKGKDVELRCDPISGHTALYWYRQSLGQGLEFLIYFQGNSAPDKSGLPSDRFSAERTGGSVSTLTIQRTQQEDSAVYLCASSLGGLVTEAFFGQGTRLTVV.

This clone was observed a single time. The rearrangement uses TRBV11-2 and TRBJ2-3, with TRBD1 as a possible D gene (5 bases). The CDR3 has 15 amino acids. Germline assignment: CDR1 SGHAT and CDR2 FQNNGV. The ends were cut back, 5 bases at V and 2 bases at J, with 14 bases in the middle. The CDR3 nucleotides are TGTGCCAGCAGCAAGACAGCCCTCAACACAGATACGCAGTATTTT. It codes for CASSKTALNTDTQYF.

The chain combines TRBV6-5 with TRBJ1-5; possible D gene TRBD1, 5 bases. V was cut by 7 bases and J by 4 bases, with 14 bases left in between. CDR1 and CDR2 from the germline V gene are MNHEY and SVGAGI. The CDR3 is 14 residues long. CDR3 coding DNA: TGTGCCAGCACCACAGGTTTTGGGAATCAGCCCCAGCATTTT. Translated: CASTTGFGNQPQHF.

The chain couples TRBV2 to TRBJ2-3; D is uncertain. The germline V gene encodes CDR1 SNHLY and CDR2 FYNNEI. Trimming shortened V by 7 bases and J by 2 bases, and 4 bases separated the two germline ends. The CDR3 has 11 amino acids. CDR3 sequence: CASIYTDTQYF. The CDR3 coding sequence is TGTGCCAGCATTTACACAGATACGCAGTATTTT.

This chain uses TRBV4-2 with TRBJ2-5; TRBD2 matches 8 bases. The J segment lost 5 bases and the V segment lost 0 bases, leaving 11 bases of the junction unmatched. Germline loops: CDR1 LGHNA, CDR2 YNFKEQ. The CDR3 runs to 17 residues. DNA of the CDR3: TGTGCCAGCAGCCAAGATGAGGAAGGACTAGCTCAGGAGACCCAGTACTTC. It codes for CASSQDEEGLAQETQYF.